This T cell receptor beta chain was observed in a study of T cell responses to AZD1222 COVID-19 vaccine. Whole-study results and caveats: Regions 160-218 and 743-854 held dominance among vaccine-associated CD4 TCRs, which spanned spike. Only 5 or 6 people who got AZD1222 tested seropositive at baseline.

Germline V lookup: CDR1 SEHNR, CDR2 FQNEAQ (reference sequence). J gave up 0 bases and V 3 bases, and 9 bases lay outside the gene matches. The CDR3 contains 17 residues. The method was immunoSEQ multiplex PCR; TCRdb's version includes in-frame clones alone and lacks a portion of them. The table records over 110,000 clones, approximately 92% of them present only once. A note on this clone: Its antigen remains unknown.

The sequence was collected from an adult in good health. The V and J genes are TRBV7-9 and TRBJ1-2, with 8 bases fitting TRBD1. This material consisted of peripheral blood, taken on day 0 of AZD1222 vaccination. For the CDR3, the DNA is TGTGCCAGCAGCTTTATTTCAGGGGGCGCTTCTAACTATGGCTACACCTTC. The encoded protein is CASSFISGGASNYGYTF.